This record looks at one T cell receptor (beta chain) sequence and its context. Original processing methods: Cell counts per sample came from amplifying reference gene primers. Data came from immunoSEQ multiplex PCR; TCRdb stores just in-frame clones and leaves some out. V, J and clone size reflect that table, while D and trimming were determined from the DNA. The table has just under 70,000 clones, 86% seen once. This entry is derived from a study of blood T cell repertoires in COVID-19. Study overall: COVID-19 samples, acute and convalescent, were from the United States, Italy and Spain. T cells, B-cell-depleted T cells, or PBMCs provided the cDNA or gDNA that served as material.

The ends lost 7 bases at V and 4 bases at J; junction bases unmatched: 11. The CDR3 is 16 residues long. In germline, CDR1 is SNHLY, CDR2 FYNNEI. The genes are TRBV2 and TRBJ2-3; TRBD2 matches 10 bases. Input material: peripheral blood. The source is a man younger than 45 with acute or convalescent COVID-19. The CDR3 region is CASKILAGVGPDTQYF. CDR3 in DNA: TGTGCCAGCAAGATTCTAGCGGGGGTAGGGCCAGATACGCAGTATTTT.